Reported below is one T cell receptor beta chain. V gave up 3 bases and J gave up 3 bases; unmatched junction bases: 9. CDR3 length: 15 amino acids. Per the germline V gene, CDR1 is DFQATT and CDR2 is SNEGSKA (reference sequence). This record comes from a study of blood T cell repertoires in COVID-19. About the research overall: Samples taken during acute and convalescent COVID-19 were collected in the United States, Italy and Spain. From T cells, B-cell-depleted T cells, or PBMCs came the material, which was cDNA or gDNA.

Generated by immunoSEQ multiplex PCR, the TCRdb table keeps only in-frame clones and is missing some. The sample records more than 150,000 clones, approximately 88% being singletons. Participants reported their clinical history, and cohort assignment relied on those reports. Two consecutive negative NP/OP PCR tests, clearance, or resolved symptoms defined Cohort 3 recovery. This TCR was sampled from a woman aged 55-75 years who had recovered from COVID-19. The material sequenced was PBMCs or T cells enriched from blood (not recorded which). The chain carries TRBV20-1 and TRBJ2-3, with TRBD2 matching 7 bases. CDR3 protein: CSASLGGRWTDTQYF. The CDR3, as DNA: TGCAGTGCTAGTCTAGGCGGGAGATGGACAGATACGCAGTATTTT.